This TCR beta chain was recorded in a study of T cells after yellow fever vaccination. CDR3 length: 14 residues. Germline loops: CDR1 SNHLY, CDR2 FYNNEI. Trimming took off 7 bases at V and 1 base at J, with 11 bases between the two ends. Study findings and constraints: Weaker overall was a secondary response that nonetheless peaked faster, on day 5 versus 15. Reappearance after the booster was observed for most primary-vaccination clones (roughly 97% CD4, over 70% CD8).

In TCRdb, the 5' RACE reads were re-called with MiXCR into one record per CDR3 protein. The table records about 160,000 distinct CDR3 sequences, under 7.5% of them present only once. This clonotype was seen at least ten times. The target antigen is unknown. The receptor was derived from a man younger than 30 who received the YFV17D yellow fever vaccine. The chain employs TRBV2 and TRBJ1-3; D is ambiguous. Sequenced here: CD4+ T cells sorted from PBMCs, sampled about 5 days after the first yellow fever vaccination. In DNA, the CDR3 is TGTGCCAGCACCCGAGGGCAGTCTGGAAACACCATATATTTT. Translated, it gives CASTRGQSGNTIYF.